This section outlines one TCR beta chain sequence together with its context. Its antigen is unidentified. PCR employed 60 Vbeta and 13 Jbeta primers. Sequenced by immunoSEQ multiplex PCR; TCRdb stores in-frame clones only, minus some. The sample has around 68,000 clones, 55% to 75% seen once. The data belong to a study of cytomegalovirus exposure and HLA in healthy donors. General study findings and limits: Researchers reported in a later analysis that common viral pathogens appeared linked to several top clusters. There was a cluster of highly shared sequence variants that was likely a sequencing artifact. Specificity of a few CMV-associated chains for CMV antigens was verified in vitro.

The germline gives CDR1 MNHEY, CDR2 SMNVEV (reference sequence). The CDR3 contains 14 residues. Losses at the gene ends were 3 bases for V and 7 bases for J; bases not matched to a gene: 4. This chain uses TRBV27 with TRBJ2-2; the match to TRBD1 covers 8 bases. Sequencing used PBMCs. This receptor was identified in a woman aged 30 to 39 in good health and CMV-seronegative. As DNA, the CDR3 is TGTGCCAGCAGTTTCAGGGGGCGAGGCGGGGAGCTGTTTTTT. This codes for CASSFRGRGGELFF.